One sample yielded the 19 T cell receptor beta chains listed below, sequenced in a study of blood T cell repertoires in COVID-19. Using immunoSEQ multiplex PCR, the repertoire was profiled, and TCRdb retains in-frame clones only, with some absent. This table has around 330,000 clones, approximately 88% appearing once. The sequenced sample was PBMCs or T cells enriched from blood (not recorded which). Receptor source: a woman aged 18-29 years who had recovered from COVID-19.

V usage is TRBV24-1 and J usage is TRBJ2-2, with 9 bases matching TRBD2. The CDR3 loop spans 15 amino acids. The junction had 6 bases not matched to a gene; V was cut back by 9 bases and J by 2 bases. The germline V gene has CDR1 KGHDR and CDR2 SFDVKD. CDR3 in amino acids: CATSTTSGNTGELFF. In DNA form, the CDR3 reads TGTGCCACCTCTACGACTAGCGGTAACACCGGGGAGCTGTTTTTT.

The rearrangement uses TRBV7-8 and TRBJ2-1, with TRBD2 as a possible D gene (7 bases). CDR1 and CDR2 (germline): SGHVS, FQNEAQ. The CDR3 extends over 14 amino acids. Trimming removed 3 bases from V and 7 bases from J, with 13 bases in between. The CDR3 sequence is CASSLEGGVNEQFF. The CDR3, as DNA: TGTGCCAGCAGCTTGGAGGGGGGGGTAAATGAGCAGTTCTTC.

The rearrangement links TRBV28 to TRBJ1-1, with D maybe TRBD1 (6 bases). This CDR3 contains 14 residues. V lost 5 bases and J lost 4, with 14 bases in between. CDR1 MDHEN and CDR2 SYDVKM come from the germline V gene. The CDR3 region is CASSPPGQLTEAFF. CDR3 coding DNA: TGTGCCAGCAGTCCCCCGGGACAACTCACTGAAGCTTTCTTT.

The V call is TRBV7-8, the J call TRBJ2-1, with D tentatively TRBD1 (6 bases). This CDR3 contains 17 residues. The V and J ends lost 2 bases and 5 bases respectively, with 19 bases between them. CDR1 and CDR2 from the germline V gene are SGHVS and FQNEAQ. The CDR3 bases are TGTGCCAGCAGCTTAAATTTGGACAGAGGAGGCCACAATGAGCAGTTCTTC. Its protein product is CASSLNLDRGGHNEQFF.

The chain carries TRBV9 and TRBJ2-2; weak D call: TRBD1 (5 bases). Between the trimmed V and J ends, which lost 0 bases and 7 bases, there was a span of 13 bases. The CDR3 covers 15 residues. CDR1 and CDR2 (germline): SGDLS, YYNGEE. The DNA for the CDR3 is TGTGCCAGCAGCGTAGATCCAGGGCGGAGCGGGGAGCTGTTTTTT. Translating gives CASSVDPGRSGELFF.

This chain links TRBV18 with TRBJ1-1; 9 nucleotides align to TRBD1. Germline-derived CDR1 and CDR2 are KGHSH and LQKENI. With 3 bases clipped from V and 5 bases from J, the junction kept 7 bases outside the gene matches. CDR3 length: 15 amino acids. The CDR3 nucleotides read TGTGCCAGCTCACCGCTACTCGGGACAGGGACTGAAGCTTTCTTT. Residues: CASSPLLGTGTEAFF.

The chain couples TRBV4-2 to TRBJ2-7, with 9 bases matching TRBD2. The J segment lost 2 bases and the V segment lost 4 bases, leaving 6 bases of the junction unmatched. CDR1 is LGHNA, CDR2 YNFKEQ, per germline. CDR3 length equals 15 residues. CDR3 protein: CASSPWPSGAYEQYF. CDR3 DNA: TGTGCCAGCAGCCCCTGGCCTAGCGGGGCCTACGAGCAGTACTTC.

The chain carries TRBV6-6 and TRBJ2-7; TRBD1 aligns across 9 bases. Trimming cost V 11 bases and J 1 base; bases outside gene matches: 3. Germline lookup yields CDR1 MNHNY and CDR2 SVGAGI (reference sequence). This CDR3 spans 12 amino acids. The CDR3 spells CAGGTGSYEQYF. In DNA, the CDR3 is TGTGCCGGGGGGACAGGGTCCTACGAGCAGTACTTC.

The chain combines TRBV5-6 with TRBJ1-1; no clear D. CDR3 length equals 12 residues. Germline values: CDR1 SGHDT, CDR2 YYEEEE. V lost 5 bases and J lost 5, with 10 bases in between. The CDR3 region is CASSKFETEAFF. The CDR3 nucleotides are TGTGCCAGCAGTAAATTCGAGACTGAAGCTTTCTTT.

As DNA, the CDR3 is TGTGCCTGGAGTCAGGGGGCCGGCTACACCTTC. Its translation: CAWSQGAGYTF. This chain links TRBV30 with TRBJ1-2; 8 positions agree with TRBD1. Per the germline V gene, CDR1 is GTSNPN and CDR2 is SVGIG (reference sequence). The CDR3 loop spans 11 amino acids. V shed 2 bases, J shed 8 bases, and the junction held 1 base outside the gene matches.

This clone was picked up one time. The CDR3 nucleotides are TGCGCCAGCAGGATGGCGGGTCGGACCGCAGATACGCAGTATTTT. Protein sequence: CASRMAGRTADTQYF. The chain couples TRBV5-1 to TRBJ2-3; D perhaps matches TRBD2 (5 bases). The germline CDR1 and CDR2 sequences are SGHRS and YFSETQ. The V and J ends lost 5 bases and 4 bases respectively, with 17 bases between them. The CDR3 spans 15 residues.

The chain uses TRBV4-1 and TRBJ1-4; TRBD1 is a possible D gene (6 bases). V was pared by 3 bases and J by 4 bases, with 12 bases between. The germline V gene encodes CDR1 MGHRA and CDR2 YSYEKL. The CDR3 is made up of 15 amino acids. The chain's CDR3 is CASSHYRDVNEKLFF. In DNA, the CDR3 is TGCGCCAGCAGCCACTACAGGGATGTTAATGAAAAACTGTTTTTT.

The chain is built from TRBV19 and TRBJ1-3; no clear D. V shed 3 bases and J shed 0 bases, with 15 bases lying between them. Germline V gene data show CDR1 as LNHDA and CDR2 as SQIVND (reference sequence). This CDR3 is built from 17 residues. The CDR3 here is CASSINTAVYSGNTIYF. As DNA, the CDR3 is TGTGCCAGTAGTATTAATACAGCTGTCTACTCTGGAAACACCATATATTTT.

The J gene is TRBJ1-5, the V gene TRBV25-1, with D maybe TRBD1 (5 bases). CDR1 is MGHDK and CDR2 is SYGVNS in the germline V gene. The CDR3 spans 14 residues. Trimming stripped 2 bases from V and 3 bases from J, with 8 bases between. This chain's CDR3 is CASSETGLNQPQHF. In DNA, the CDR3 is TGTGCCAGCAGTGAAACGGGACTCAATCAGCCCCAGCATTTT.

The chain has TRBV7-9 and TRBJ2-7; 7 bases map to TRBD1. Germline loops: CDR1 SEHNR, CDR2 FQNEAQ (reference sequence). V was pared by 1 base and J by 7 bases, with 10 bases of the junction left unmatched. The CDR3 totals 15 residues. CDR3 sequence (DNA): TGTGCCAGCAGCTTAGGGGACAGTTGGTTTGAGGAGCAGTACTTC. This sequence encodes CASSLGDSWFEEQYF.

This sequence joins TRBV5-6 and TRBJ1-6, with 7 bases matching TRBD1. The CDR3 extends over 14 amino acids. Unmatched junction bases numbered 4, after V lost 3 bases and J lost 7 bases. Germline V gene sequence: CDR1 SGHDT, CDR2 YYEEEE. This CDR3 reads CASSSTGTNSPLHF. Written as DNA, the CDR3 is TGTGCCAGCAGCTCGACAGGGACGAATTCACCCCTCCACTTT.

The table lists this clone with a few counts. The V and J genes are TRBV6-1 and TRBJ1-1; 9 bases line up with TRBD1. Per germline, CDR1 MNHNS and CDR2 SASEGT. The CDR3 consists of 16 residues. Trimming cost V 4 bases and J 4 bases; bases outside gene matches: 10. CDR3 in DNA: TGTGCCAGCAGTGGATTACCGGGACAGGGATCCACTGAAGCTTTCTTT. The encoded protein is CASSGLPGQGSTEAFF.

The chain links TRBV5-1 to TRBJ2-3, with D possibly TRBD1 on 6 matching bases. V was clipped by 0 bases and J by 1 base, with 12 bases between them. The CDR3 runs to 16 residues. Germline CDR1 is SGHRS and CDR2 is YFSETQ. CDR3 amino acids: CASSLGSAGGTDTQYF. CDR3 sequence (DNA): TGCGCCAGCAGCTTGGGGTCGGCAGGGGGCACAGATACGCAGTATTTT.

The V call is TRBV9, the J call TRBJ2-2; perhaps TRBD2 as D (6 bases). Germline V gene sequence: CDR1 SGDLS, CDR2 YYNGEE. The CDR3 is 13 residues long. V gave up 7 bases and J gave up 2 bases, with 9 bases separating them. This CDR3 is CASGRINTGELFF. CDR3 DNA sequence: TGTGCCAGCGGGAGGATTAACACCGGGGAGCTGTTTTTT.